This T cell receptor beta chain was documented in a study of T cells after yellow fever vaccination. V shed 4 bases and J shed 3 bases, with 10 bases lying between them. The CDR3 has 14 residues. Germline V CDR1 and CDR2: SGHTA, FQGTGA. MiXCR, applied by TCRdb to the 5' RACE reads, yields one record per CDR3 protein. The repertoire consists of about 370,000 distinct CDR3 sequences, with roughly 12% occurring once and the leading ten covering roughly 18%. The sequence was obtained from a man aged 18 to 29 who received the YFV17D yellow fever vaccine. The sample here was PBMCs, taken on the day of the first yellow fever vaccination. V and J are TRBV7-3 and TRBJ2-1, with D possibly matching TRBD2 (5 bases). The CDR3 nucleotides are TGTGCCAGCAGCTCCGAGGGCCTCTACAATGAGCAGTTCTTC. As protein: CASSSEGLYNEQFF.